This TCR beta chain was sequenced for a study of blood T cell repertoires in COVID-19. Overall study context: Nucleic acid was either cDNA or gDNA, and it came from T cells, B-cell-depleted T cells, or PBMCs.

Participants were aged about 18 to 89 years from more than 20 US areas. Cohorts were determined from participant-reported clinical history. A COVID-19 case had been met by exposed participants during the 2 weeks before study entry. Clones were read by immunoSEQ multiplex PCR, and TCRdb kept only the in-frame ones, dropping some. This sample has about 350,000 clones, with almost 90% found just once. This clone came up once. This CDR3 has 19 residues. Germline values: CDR1 KGHDR, CDR2 SFDVKD. Trimming left V 0 bases short and J 6 bases short, with 23 bases between. The chain employs TRBV24-1 and TRBJ2-1; a possible D gene is TRBD2 (6 bases). This receptor was identified in a woman younger than 45 who had been exposed to COVID-19. What was sequenced was PBMCs or T cells enriched from blood (not recorded which). CDR3 amino acids: CATSDLPTGSGSSGNEQFF. The CDR3, as DNA: TGTGCCACCAGTGATTTGCCCACCGGGAGCGGCAGTTCTGGCAATGAGCAGTTCTTC.